These 18 T cell receptor beta chains share one sample of origin, sequenced in a study of T cells in Graves' hyperthyroidism and ophthalmopathy (dated by TCRdb to between 2019 and 2020). Libraries were constructed by multiplex PCR. Instrument on record: Illumina HiSeq 2000. TCR beta CDR3 regions were amplified from RNA transcripts. The first round of RT-PCR for the TCR CDR3 was performed with the HTBI primer set and the Qiagen OneStep RT-PCR kit. The public reads were quality trimmed at Q25 with fastp and then assembled into clones with MiXCR by TCRdb, keeping productive beta chains. Rows matching on CDR3 protein sequence are summarized as one entry with the most common DNA and genes. This sample has nearly 600,000 distinct CDR3 sequences in its table, and more than 11% of those were observed once. The top ten hold more than 4.5% of the sample. Sequencing was performed on blood. These receptors were taken from a woman between 25 and 40 years old with Graves' hyperthyroidism that later progressed to Graves' ophthalmopathy.

In this sample, this clonotype turned up many times. The chain couples TRBV19 to TRBJ1-2; D call uncertain. Looked up from germline, CDR1 is LNHDA and CDR2 is SQIVND (reference sequence). Trimming removed 1 base at V and 2 bases at J, with 8 bases between. This CDR3 comprises 14 residues. The CDR3 DNA sequence: TGTGCCAGTAGTATAGTAGTGCGAAACTATGGCTACACCTTC. Translated: CASSIVVRNYGYTF.

This clonotype was seen more than once but under ten times. This chain joins TRBV3-1 and TRBJ1-1, with D maybe TRBD1 (5 bases). CDR1 and CDR2 from the germline V gene are LGHDT and YNNKEL (reference sequence). V was shortened by 0 bases and J by 4 bases, with 9 bases between the two germline ends. CDR3 length equals 14 residues. The CDR3 sequence: CASSQDRDGTEAFF. Here the CDR3 DNA reads TGTGCCAGCAGCCAAGATCGGGACGGCACTGAAGCTTTCTTT.

This clonotype was detected ten times or more. The CDR3 is CASSPLGQEGTQPQHF. The CDR3 DNA follows: TGTGCCAGTAGTCCCCTCGGACAGGAAGGAACTCAGCCCCAGCATTTT. The V gene is TRBV19, the J gene TRBJ1-5, with 7 bases aligning to TRBD1. This CDR3 is 16 amino acids long. V shed 5 bases, J shed 6 bases, and the junction held 13 bases outside the gene matches. CDR1 LNHDA and CDR2 SQIVND come from the germline V gene (reference sequence).

This clonotype has ten or more counts. This chain links TRBV3-1 with TRBJ1-4, with D possibly matching TRBD1 (6 bases). The V gene lost 4 bases and the J gene lost 7 bases, with 16 bases spanning the gap. The CDR3 covers 15 residues. The germline V gene encodes CDR1 LGHDT and CDR2 YNNKEL (reference sequence). The CDR3 here is CASSRLGGRGEKLFF. Here the CDR3 DNA reads TGTGCCAGCAGCCGTCTCGGGGGGCGGGGTGAAAAACTGTTTTTT.

The chain employs TRBV7-2 and TRBJ1-1; D uncertain. Trimming took 1 base from V and 8 from J, leaving 11 bases between them. The CDR3 covers 13 residues. Germline loops: CDR1 SGHTA, CDR2 FQGNSA. The CDR3 region is CASSLVSQTEAFF. In DNA, the CDR3 is TGTGCCAGCAGCTTAGTGTCCCAGACAGAAGCTTTCTTT.

This clonotype was seen a handful of times. The chain has TRBV3-1 and TRBJ1-5, with 7 positions matching TRBD1. Looked up from germline, CDR1 is LGHDT and CDR2 is YNNKEL (reference sequence). V was pared by 0 bases and J by 7 bases, with 6 bases of the junction left unmatched. CDR3 length: 15 amino acids. The CDR3 bases are TGTGCCAGCAGCCAAGATTCCGGGACAGACCAGCCCCAGCATTTT. This gives the protein CASSQDSGTDQPQHF.

The chain joins TRBV11-2 to TRBJ2-7, with D maybe TRBD2 (5 bases). V was pared by 1 base and J by 2 bases, with 12 bases between. The germline gives CDR1 SGHAT, CDR2 FQNNGV. The CDR3 extends over 15 amino acids. This CDR3 is CASSLGSGSAYEQYF. The CDR3 DNA reads TGTGCCAGCAGCTTAGGAAGCGGAAGCGCCTACGAGCAGTACTTC.

For this clonotype: This may be a read error: a much more frequent sequence differs by one nucleotide. This sequence joins TRBV5-1 and TRBJ1-1, with D tentatively TRBD1 (5 bases). Germline CDR1 SGHRS, CDR2 YFSETQ. The CDR3 loop spans 18 amino acids. Trimming shortened V by 3 bases and J by 1 base, and 22 bases separated the two germline ends. CDR3 loop: CASSWGGGARDGNTEAFF. DNA of the CDR3: TGCGCCAGCAGCTGGGGTGGAGGGGCCCGAGACGGGAACACTGAAGCTTTCTTT.

The table lists this clonotype with many counts. The genes are TRBV20-1 and TRBJ2-5; 10 positions match TRBD2. In germline, CDR1 is DFQATT, CDR2 SNEGSKA (reference sequence). Trimming at V came to 0 bases and at J to 5 bases, leaving 12 bases not matched to a gene. The CDR3 runs to 17 residues. CDR3 loop: CSARELSEREGGETQYF. Written as DNA, the CDR3 is TGCAGTGCTAGAGAGCTTTCCGAGCGGGAGGGAGGGGAGACCCAGTACTTC.

This clonotype was observed many times. The DNA for the CDR3 is TGTGCCAGCAGTTACTCTTTCAGTTCCCTCTCCTACGAGCAGTACTTC. It yields the protein CASSYSFSSLSYEQYF. The chain carries TRBV6-6 and TRBJ2-7; D remains ambiguous. There are 16 residues in the CDR3. Looked up from germline, CDR1 is MNHNY and CDR2 is SVGAGI (reference sequence). The V end lost 0 bases, the J end lost 0 bases, and 12 bases lay between the germline ends.

This clonotype has a handful of counts. The chain couples TRBV28 to TRBJ1-2; TRBD1 agrees at 8 bases. Germline V gene data show CDR1 as MDHEN and CDR2 as SYDVKM. The CDR3 length is 14 residues. V was pared by 7 bases and J by 0 bases, with 4 bases of the junction left unmatched. The CDR3 sequence: CASTPTGANYGYTF. CDR3 in DNA: TGTGCCAGCACCCCGACAGGGGCTAACTATGGCTACACCTTC.

On this clonotype itself: A read error is possible here, since a much larger clone lies one base away. The chain joins TRBV28 to TRBJ2-2; no firm D call. The CDR3 has 16 residues. Germline V CDR1 and CDR2: MDHEN, SYDVKM. Trimming pared 5 bases from V and 6 bases from J, leaving 19 bases between. CDR3 region: CASSGHKSKTAGELFF. The CDR3 DNA reads TGTGCCAGCAGTGGGCATAAGTCCAAAACCGCCGGGGAGCTGTTTTTT.

This clonotype was seen repeatedly, ten times or more. The V and J genes are TRBV28 and TRBJ2-1; weak D call: TRBD2 (6 bases). V was pared by 2 bases and J by 0 bases, with 11 bases between. This CDR3 has 16 amino acids. In germline, CDR1 is MDHEN, CDR2 SYDVKM. The CDR3 nucleotides read TGTGCCAGCAGTTTAAGCGGGCCCAGCTCCTACAATGAGCAGTTCTTC. This translates into CASSLSGPSSYNEQFF. Full variable domain (outside the CDR3, taken from reference TRBV28 and TRBJ2-1): DVKVTQSSRYLVKRTGEKVFLECVQDMDHENMFWYRQDPGLGLRLIYFSYDVKMKEKGDIPEGYSVSREKKERFSLILESASTNQTSMYLCASSLSGPSSYNEQFFGPGTRLTVL.

In its sample, this clonotype was seen a few times. The rearrangement uses TRBV20-1 and TRBJ2-1; 7 positions agree with TRBD2. Germline CDR1 reads DFQATT; CDR2 reads SNEGSKA (reference sequence). This CDR3 region has 12 residues. Trimming at V came to 5 bases and at J to 9 bases, leaving 7 bases not matched to a gene. The CDR3 is CSAPGLVGEQFF. CDR3 nucleotides: TGCAGTGCTCCCGGACTAGTCGGTGAGCAGTTCTTC.

This clonotype was seen at least ten times. The V gene is TRBV18, the J gene TRBJ2-1, with 10 positions matching TRBD2. CDR3 length: 16 amino acids. Losses at the gene ends were 3 bases for V and 1 base for J; bases not matched to a gene: 3. CDR1 is KGHSH and CDR2 is LQKENI in the germline V gene. CDR3 bases: TGTGCCAGCTCACCGGCTAGCGGGAGTTCCTACAATGAGCAGTTCTTC. Translated, it gives CASSPASGSSYNEQFF.

This clonotype has ten or more counts. The genes are TRBV2 and TRBJ2-6; D remains unclear. The germline V gene encodes CDR1 SNHLY and CDR2 FYNNEI. The CDR3 runs to 14 residues. The germline V and J ends were trimmed by 5 bases and 7 bases, with 12 bases remaining between them. CDR3 region: CASSRLLGANVLTF. DNA of the CDR3: TGTGCCAGCAGTCGTCTTCTGGGTGCCAACGTCCTGACTTTC.

In its sample, this clonotype was seen many times. The gene calls are TRBV12-3 or TRBV12-4 and TRBJ2-2, with 8 bases matching TRBD2. This CDR3 spans 14 amino acids. Germline trimming cut 6 bases from V and 6 bases from J; bases unmatched to any gene: 6. CDR3: CASSPTSGSGELFF. The CDR3, as DNA: TGTGCCAGCAGCCCTACTAGCGGCTCCGGGGAGCTGTTTTTT.

A few counts support this clonotype. The V and J genes are TRBV20-1 and TRBJ2-5; D might be TRBD1 (5 bases). There are 16 residues in the CDR3. The ends were cut back, 6 bases at V and 2 bases at J, with 22 bases in the middle. The germline V gene encodes CDR1 DFQATT and CDR2 SNEGSKA (reference sequence). This CDR3 reads CSATFGHLWPQETQYF. The CDR3 nucleotides read TGCAGTGCCACCTTTGGACACCTCTGGCCGCAAGAGACCCAGTACTTC.